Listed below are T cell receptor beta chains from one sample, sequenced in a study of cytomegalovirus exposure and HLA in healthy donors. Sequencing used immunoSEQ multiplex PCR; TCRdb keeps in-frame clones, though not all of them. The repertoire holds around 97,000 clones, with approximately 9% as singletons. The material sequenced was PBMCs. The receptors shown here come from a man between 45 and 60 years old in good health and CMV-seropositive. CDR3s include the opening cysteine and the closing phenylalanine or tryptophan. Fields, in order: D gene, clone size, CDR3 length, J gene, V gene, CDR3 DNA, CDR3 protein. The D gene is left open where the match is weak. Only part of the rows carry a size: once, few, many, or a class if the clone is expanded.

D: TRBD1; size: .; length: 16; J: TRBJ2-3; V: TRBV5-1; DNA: TGCGCCAGCAGCTCAGACCGGGACAGCGGCACAGATACGCAGTATTTT; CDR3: CASSSDRDSGTDTQYF
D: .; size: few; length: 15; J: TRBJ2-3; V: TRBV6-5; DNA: TGTGCCAGCAGTCGCCGATATAAGAAGAGGGATACGCAGTATTTT; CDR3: CASSRRYKKRDTQYF
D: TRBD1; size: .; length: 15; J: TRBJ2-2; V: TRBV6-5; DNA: TGTGCCAGCAGTCGGAAGACAGGGTCCACCGGGGAGCTGTTTTTT; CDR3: CASSRKTGSTGELFF
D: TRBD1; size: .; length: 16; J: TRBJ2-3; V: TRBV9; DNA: TGTGCCAGCAGTGTTGCGGGACAGGGGGCGTCAGATACGCAGTATTTT; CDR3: CASSVAGQGASDTQYF
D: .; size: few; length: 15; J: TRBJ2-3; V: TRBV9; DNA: TGTGCCAGCAGCGTAGCCAGGGGTGTCACAGATACGCAGTATTTT; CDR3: CASSVARGVTDTQYF
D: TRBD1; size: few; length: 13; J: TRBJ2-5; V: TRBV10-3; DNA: TGTGCCATCAGGGGGACAGGGAGTGAGACCCAGTACTTC; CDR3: CAIRGTGSETQYF
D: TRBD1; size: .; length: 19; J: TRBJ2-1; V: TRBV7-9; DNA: TGTGCCAGCAGCGCCGTCCCGGGACAGGGATTAAGCTCCTACAATGAGCAGTTCTTC; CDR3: CASSAVPGQGLSSYNEQFF
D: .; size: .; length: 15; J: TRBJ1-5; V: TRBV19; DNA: TGTGCCAGTAGTATGAAGCCGTATCGCAATCAGCCCCAGCATTTT; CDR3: CASSMKPYRNQPQHF
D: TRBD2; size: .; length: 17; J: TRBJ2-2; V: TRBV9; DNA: TGTGCCAGCAGCTCGCAGAGACTAGCGGGAAACACCGGGGAGCTGTTTTTT; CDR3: CASSSQRLAGNTGELFF
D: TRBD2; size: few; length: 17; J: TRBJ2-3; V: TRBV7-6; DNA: TGTGCCAGCAGCCCCAACCCGGTACTAGCGGTCACAGATACGCAGTATTTT; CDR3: CASSPNPVLAVTDTQYF
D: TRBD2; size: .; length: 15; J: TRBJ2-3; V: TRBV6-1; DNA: TGTGCCAGCAGGCTAGCGGGAAGGGTCACAGATACGCAGTATTTT; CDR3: CASRLAGRVTDTQYF
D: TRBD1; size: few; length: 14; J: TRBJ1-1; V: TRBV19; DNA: TGTGCCAGTAGTACAGGGGGCTTGAACACTGAAGCTTTCTTT; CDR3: CASSTGGLNTEAFF
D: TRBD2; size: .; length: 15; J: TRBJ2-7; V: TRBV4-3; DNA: TGCGCCAGCAGCCAAGATTTGAGCGGGGCCTACGAGCAGTACTTC; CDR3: CASSQDLSGAYEQYF
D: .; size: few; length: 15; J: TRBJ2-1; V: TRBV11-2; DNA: TGTGCCAGCAGCCTCACGCTCACTTCATACAATGAGCAGTTCTTC; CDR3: CASSLTLTSYNEQFF
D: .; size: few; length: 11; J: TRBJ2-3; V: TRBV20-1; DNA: TGCAGTGCTAGTGAGACAGATACGCAGTATTTT; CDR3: CSASETDTQYF
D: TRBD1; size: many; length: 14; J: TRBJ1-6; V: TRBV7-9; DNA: TGTGCCAGCAGCCCGACAGGGAAGGGTTCACCCCTCCACTTT; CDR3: CASSPTGKGSPLHF
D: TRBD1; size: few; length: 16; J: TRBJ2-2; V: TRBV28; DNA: TGTGCCAGCAGTTTACCCGGGACAGGGAACACCGGGGAGCTGTTTTTT; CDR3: CASSLPGTGNTGELFF
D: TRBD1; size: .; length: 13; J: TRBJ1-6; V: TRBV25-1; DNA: TGTGCCAGCCGGGGACAGGAGAATTCACCCCTCCACTTT; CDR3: CASRGQENSPLHF
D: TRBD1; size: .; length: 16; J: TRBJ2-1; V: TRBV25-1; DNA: TGTGCCAGCAGTCTCACTCCGGGACAGGGGGCGTATGAGCAGTTCTTC; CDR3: CASSLTPGQGAYEQFF
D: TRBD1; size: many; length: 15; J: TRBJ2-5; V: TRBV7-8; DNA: TGTGCCAGCAGCTTAGGGGCAGGGGGCAGAGAGACCCAGTACTTC; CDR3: CASSLGAGGRETQYF
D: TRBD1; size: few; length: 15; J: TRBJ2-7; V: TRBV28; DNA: TGTGCCAGCAGTGTAACCTGGGACAGTACCTACGAGCAGTACTTC; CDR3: CASSVTWDSTYEQYF
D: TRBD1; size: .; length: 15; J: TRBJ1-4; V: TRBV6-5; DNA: TGTGCCAGCAGAAGACAGGGGTTGTCTAATGAAAAACTGTTTTTT; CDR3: CASRRQGLSNEKLFF
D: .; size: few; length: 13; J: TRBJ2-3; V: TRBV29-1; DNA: TGCAGCGTTGAAAGTCGCCCAGGAGATACGCAGTATTTT; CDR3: CSVESRPGDTQYF
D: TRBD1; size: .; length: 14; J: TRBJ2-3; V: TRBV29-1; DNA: TGCAGCGTCACCCGGGACAGGGGCACAGATACGCAGTATTTT; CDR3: CSVTRDRGTDTQYF
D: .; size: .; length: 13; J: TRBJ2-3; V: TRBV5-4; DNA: TGTGCCAGCAGCCAATACGGGGAAAATACGCAGTATTTT; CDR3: CASSQYGENTQYF
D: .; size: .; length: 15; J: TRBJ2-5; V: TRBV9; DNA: TGTGCCAGCAGCGTAGCTGGGGGGAACCAAGAGACCCAGTACTTC; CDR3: CASSVAGGNQETQYF
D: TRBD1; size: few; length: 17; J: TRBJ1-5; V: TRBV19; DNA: TGTGCCAGTAGTCCCACTGACAGGGGGAATCCGTATCAGCCCCAGCATTTT; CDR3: CASSPTDRGNPYQPQHF
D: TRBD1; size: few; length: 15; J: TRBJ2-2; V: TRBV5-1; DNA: TGCGCCAGCAGCCAAGGGACAGGATACACCGGGGAGCTGTTTTTT; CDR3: CASSQGTGYTGELFF
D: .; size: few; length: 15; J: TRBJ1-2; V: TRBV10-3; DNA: TGTGCCATCAGGCCTACCTCGGGGAAAAACTATGGCTACACCTTC; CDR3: CAIRPTSGKNYGYTF
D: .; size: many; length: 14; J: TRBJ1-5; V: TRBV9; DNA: TGTGCCAGCAGCGTCGACAGTAGCAATCAGCCCCAGCATTTT; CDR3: CASSVDSSNQPQHF
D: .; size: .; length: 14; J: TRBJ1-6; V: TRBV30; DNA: TGTGCCTGGAGTGTTGGACCTTACTCGGGGGCCCTCCACTTT; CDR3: CAWSVGPYSGALHF
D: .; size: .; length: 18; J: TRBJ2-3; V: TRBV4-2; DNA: TGTGCCAGCAGCCAAGTAGTGGGGGGTCGAGTAACCGCAGATACGCAGTATTTT; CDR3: CASSQVVGGRVTADTQYF